Sequencing of this TCR beta chain was carried out in a study of cytomegalovirus exposure and HLA in healthy donors. Whole-study results and caveats: CMV antigen specificity of three CMV-associated chains was confirmed in vitro.

This table comes from immunoSEQ multiplex PCR, and its TCRdb copy is limited to in-frame clones, with some not included. The table has roughly 86,000 clones, roughly 95% seen once. Germline lookup yields CDR1 SGDLS and CDR2 YYNGEE. The CDR3 sequence is 15 residues long. Trimming removed 3 bases from V and 10 bases from J; junction bases left unmatched: 9. This clone was counted a single time. Its antigen remains unidentified. These donors were members of the approximately 110-subject validation cohort, a group separate from the roughly 670-subject first cohort. This TCR was recovered from a man younger than 35 in good health and CMV-seropositive. The sample was PBMCs. The J gene is TRBJ2-1, the V gene TRBV9; 11 bases map to TRBD1. As DNA, the CDR3 is TGTGCCAGCAGCGACCGGGACAGGGGGATTCGCGAGCAGTTCTTC. Encoded protein: CASSDRDRGIREQFF.